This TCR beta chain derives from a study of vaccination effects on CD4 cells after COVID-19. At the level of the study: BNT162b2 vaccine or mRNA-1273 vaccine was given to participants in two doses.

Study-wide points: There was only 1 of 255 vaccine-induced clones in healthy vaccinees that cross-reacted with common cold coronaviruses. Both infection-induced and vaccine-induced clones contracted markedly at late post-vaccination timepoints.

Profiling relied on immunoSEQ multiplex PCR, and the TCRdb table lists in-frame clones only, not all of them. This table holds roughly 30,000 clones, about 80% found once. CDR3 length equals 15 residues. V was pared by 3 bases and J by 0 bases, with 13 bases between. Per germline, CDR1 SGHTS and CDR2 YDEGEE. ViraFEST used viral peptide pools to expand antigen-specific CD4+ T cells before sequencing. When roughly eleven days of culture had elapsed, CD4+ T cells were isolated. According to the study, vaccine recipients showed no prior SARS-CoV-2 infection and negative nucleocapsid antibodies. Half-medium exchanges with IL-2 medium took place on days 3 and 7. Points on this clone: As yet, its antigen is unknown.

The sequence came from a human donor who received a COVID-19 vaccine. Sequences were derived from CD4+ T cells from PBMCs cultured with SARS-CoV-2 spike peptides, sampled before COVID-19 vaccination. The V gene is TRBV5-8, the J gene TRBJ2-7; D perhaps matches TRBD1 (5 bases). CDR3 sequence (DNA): TGTGCCAGCAGCTCGCAGGGTTCGAGCTCCTACGAGCAGTACTTC. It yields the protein CASSSQGSSSYEQYF.